These 5 T cell receptor beta chains came from one sample sequenced in a study of regulatory T cells in long-lasting Graves disease. Regarding time point: newly diagnosed GD, antithyroid drugs for less than 3 months. PBMC-extracted RNA yielded the TCR library. Arm-PCR with iRepertoire HTBI primers amplified the CDR3 regions for these TCR beta libraries. TCRdb redid the calling of the multiplex PCR reads with MiXCR, one entry per CDR3 protein. The sample yields fewer than 400,000 distinct CDR3 sequences, 18% seen once. This sample comprised peripheral blood mononuclear cells (PBMCs), obtained at new diagnosis, from a patient treated with antithyroid drugs. The receptors were gathered from a female donor with Graves disease.

The chain is built from TRBV6-2 or TRBV6-3 and TRBJ2-7; D is perhaps TRBD1 or TRBD2 (5 bases each). V was pared by 6 bases and J by 1 base, with 16 bases between. Germline lookup yields CDR1 MNHEY and CDR2 SVGEGT. The CDR3 loop spans 15 amino acids. CDR3 residues: CASRTIQGTSYEQYF. The DNA for the CDR3 is TGTGCCAGCAGGACGATCCAAGGGACGTCCTACGAGCAGTACTTC.

This clonotype was counted between two and nine times. This CDR3 is CASSPTTSGISDTQYF. As DNA, the CDR3 is TGCGCCAGCAGCCCTACGACTAGCGGGATATCAGATACGCAGTATTTT. The rearrangement links TRBV5-1 to TRBJ2-3; 11 bases line up with TRBD2. Germline CDR1 SGHRS, CDR2 YFSETQ. V was pared by 4 bases and J by 4 bases, with 8 bases of the junction left unmatched. The CDR3 length is 16 residues.

The sample holds a few counts of this clonotype. This may stem from a read error, because a much larger clone lies one nucleotide away. The chain employs TRBV2 and TRBJ2-1; D might be TRBD2 (6 bases). CDR1 is SNHLY, CDR2 FYNNEI, per germline. V dropped 11 bases and J dropped 7 bases, with 21 bases sitting between them. The CDR3 is 14 residues long. The CDR3 sequence is CAGTGSGTLNEQFF. The CDR3 DNA sequence: TGTGCCGGCACCGGCTCCGGGACTTTGAATGAGCAGTTCTTC.

This clonotype was recorded only once. V and J are TRBV30 and TRBJ1-1; perhaps TRBD1 as D (6 bases). Deletions cut 7 bases from V and 7 bases from J, with 16 bases between. Germline V gene data show CDR1 as GTSNPN and CDR2 as SVGIG (reference sequence). The CDR3 is made up of 12 amino acids. This CDR3 reads CASRRGGLEAFF. The CDR3 nucleotides are TGTGCCTCGAGAAGGGGGGGCCTTGAAGCTTTCTTT.

Many counts were recorded for this clonotype. The chain uses TRBV28 and TRBJ1-1, with a weak D call TRBD1 (6 bases). V lost 8 bases, J lost 7 bases, and 11 bases lay in between. The CDR3 runs 11 residues. The germline V gene encodes CDR1 MDHEN and CDR2 SYDVKM. The CDR3 sequence is CASLGQSEAFF. The DNA for the CDR3 is TGTGCCAGCTTAGGACAGAGTGAAGCTTTCTTT.